The T cell receptor beta chain described here comes from a study of human T cells and chemical hapten exposure. Background on the study: 2% DPC applied to a 2 cm by 2 cm arm area sensitized donors. Scalp application of diphenylcyclopropenone was performed weekly in patients across the entire roughly 23-week study.

A word on this clonotype: The antigen is unknown.

This sample's time point: patch test 1, 2 weeks after DPC sensitization. Documented treatment: therapeutic diphenylcyclopropenone sensitization with weekly scalp DPC. Participating donors were patients with alopecia, aged 18 to 70 years, considered appropriate candidates for DPC. TCRdb re-analysed the RACE reads in MiXCR, keeping a single row per CDR3 protein. The table includes about 74,000 distinct CDR3 sequences, around 30% detected once. Notes on the study in general: Sensitizing with DPC caused no change in TCRs above 1 in 1000 frequency.

The receptor comes from a man aged 40-49 years with alopecia areata. Some clones in this sample may be carry-over from other donors' samples. The specimen was whole blood, collected in connection with sensitization to the hapten diphenylcyclopropenone (DPC).

The CDR3 sequence is CASSSLPPGTSGRFGEQFF. CDR3 nucleotides: TGTGCCAGCAGTTCCCTTCCCCCGGGGACTAGCGGGAGGTTCGGTGAGCAGTTCTTC. V is TRBV12-3 or TRBV12-4 and J is TRBJ2-1; TRBD2 agrees at 15 bases. The CDR3 has 19 residues. After removal of 4 bases from V and 9 bases from J, the junction contained 16 bases not matched to a gene.